Below are 22 T cell receptor beta chains sequenced from a single sample in a study of T-cell reconstitution after alpha-beta-depleted transplantation in children. A TCRbeta library incorporating unique molecular identifiers was prepared. TCRdb redid the calling of the PCR reads with MiXCR, one entry per CDR3 protein. This sample yields about 580,000 distinct CDR3 sequences, of which approximately 22% are seen a single time; roughly 15% belongs to the top ten. The sample here was PBMCs, mostly from graft donor cells, taken 360 days after TCRalphabeta/CD19-depleted stem cell transplant. The receptors stem from a boy under two years old who had a stem cell transplant for acute myeloid leukemia, so the T cells may come from the graft donor.

V gene TRBV25-1 combines with J gene TRBJ2-7; D is possibly TRBD1 or TRBD2 (5 bases each). Germline V gene sequence: CDR1 MGHDK, CDR2 SYGVNS. The V and J ends lost 3 bases and 2 bases respectively, with 17 bases between them. The CDR3 is made up of 16 amino acids. The CDR3 sequence is CASSDFSPGAAYEQYF. In DNA, the CDR3 is TGTGCCAGCAGTGATTTCTCCCCCGGGGCGGCCTACGAGCAGTACTTC.

The chain recombines TRBV11-2 with TRBJ2-5; 11 nucleotides line up with TRBD2. This CDR3 spans 18 amino acids. V was pared by 3 bases and J by 2 bases, with 11 bases of the junction left unmatched. Germline CDR1 and CDR2: SGHAT and FQNNGV. The CDR3 DNA reads as TGTGCCAGCAGCTTCCCCCTAGCGGGGGGCCGGCCGCAAGAGACCCAGTACTTC. This sequence encodes CASSFPLAGGRPQETQYF.

This clonotype was seen ten or more times. The chain links TRBV7-9 to TRBJ2-3; TRBD1 might be the D (5 bases). The V end was cut by 7 bases, the J end by 4 bases, with 24 bases between. Germline V gene data show CDR1 as SEHNR and CDR2 as FQNEAQ (reference sequence). The CDR3 is made up of 17 amino acids. CDR3 sequence: CASIPLQGSRRSDTQYF. CDR3 coding DNA: TGTGCCAGCATCCCTCTCCAGGGCAGCCGAAGATCAGATACGCAGTATTTT.

The J gene is TRBJ2-7, the V gene TRBV20-1; D is unclear. The V end lost 3 bases, the J end lost 5 bases, and 17 bases lay between the germline ends. Germline CDR1 is DFQATT and CDR2 is SNEGSKA (reference sequence). This CDR3 region has 14 residues. The CDR3 region has the DNA TGCAGTGCTAGTCATCCGGTTGAGTCTGACGAGCAGTACTTC. Translating gives CSASHPVESDEQYF.

This chain connects TRBV12-3 or TRBV12-4 to TRBJ1-2, with D perhaps TRBD1 (5 bases). Trimming shortened V by 4 bases and J by 8 bases, and 14 bases separated the two germline ends. The CDR3 runs to 13 residues. CDR3 bases: TGTGCCAGCAGTTCCCTTGGGGGGGACGGCTACACCTTC. Its translation: CASSSLGGDGYTF.

This clonotype has ten or more counts. The rearrangement links TRBV5-1 to TRBJ2-1; perhaps TRBD2 as D (6 bases). CDR1 and CDR2 (germline): SGHRS, YFSETQ. V was cut by 0 bases and J by 7 bases, with 14 bases left in between. The CDR3 runs 15 residues. The CDR3 DNA reads as TGCGCCAGCAGCTTGGAAGGGACTCCCGTGAATGAGCAGTTCTTC. It yields the protein CASSLEGTPVNEQFF.

This clonotype was observed a few times. This rearrangement joins TRBV20-1 to TRBJ2-5; TRBD2 matches 14 bases. In germline, CDR1 is DFQATT, CDR2 SNEGSKA (reference sequence). J lost 5 bases, V lost 3 bases, and 8 bases had no gene match. The CDR3 is made up of 16 amino acids. The chain's CDR3 is CSASKPTSGGAETQYF. The DNA for the CDR3 is TGCAGTGCTAGTAAACCGACTAGCGGGGGGGCTGAGACCCAGTACTTC.

This clonotype was observed many times. The DNA of the CDR3 is TGTGCCAGCGTAGACCACGGGGATTGGGAGACCCAGTACTTC. It is translated as CASVDHGDWETQYF. The rearrangement joins TRBV7-9 to TRBJ2-5; tentative D call: TRBD2 (5 bases). This CDR3 has 14 amino acids. Per the germline V gene, CDR1 is SEHNR and CDR2 is FQNEAQ (reference sequence). Trimming took 8 bases from V and 5 from J, leaving 18 bases between them.

Of note for this clonotype: A much larger clone is a single base away; this may be a read error. Because the CDR3 is missing its conserved closing phenylalanine or tryptophan, this is likely a read error. The chain recombines TRBV15 with TRBJ1-3, with a weak D call TRBD1 (5 bases). The germline V gene has CDR1 LNHNV and CDR2 YYDKDF (reference sequence). The CDR3 has 13 amino acids. Trimming stripped 8 bases from V and 6 bases from J, with 14 bases between. The CDR3: CATGLWGENTIYY. DNA of the CDR3: TGTGCCACCGGCCTATGGGGCGAAAACACCATATATTAT.

This clonotype was recorded at least ten times. This sequence joins TRBV20-1 and TRBJ2-7; D remains unclear. The CDR3 is 12 amino acids. CDR1 is DFQATT, CDR2 SNEGSKA, per germline (reference sequence). V dropped 6 bases and J dropped 3 bases, with 12 bases sitting between them. This CDR3 is CSALPDLYEQYV. CDR3 bases: TGCAGTGCGCTTCCGGACCTCTACGAGCAGTACGTC.

The chain carries TRBV20-1 and TRBJ1-5; perhaps TRBD1 as D (5 bases). The CDR3 has 16 amino acids. Trimming left V 6 bases short and J 6 bases short, with 24 bases between. The germline gives CDR1 DFQATT, CDR2 SNEGSKA (reference sequence). The CDR3 loop is CSALRDGGIESQPQHF. The CDR3 DNA is TGCAGTGCCCTCCGGGACGGCGGAATCGAAAGTCAGCCCCAGCATTTT.

In its sample, this clonotype was seen a few times. V gene TRBV12-5 combines with J gene TRBJ2-1, with D perhaps matching TRBD1 (6 bases). CDR3 length: 17 amino acids. Trimming cost V 3 bases and J 0 bases, with 15 bases left between them. Germline V gene lookup returns CDR1 LGHNT and CDR2 FRNRAP. CDR3 residues: CASGFDRNRNSYNEQFF. Written as DNA, the CDR3 is TGTGCTAGTGGTTTCGACAGGAACCGTAACTCCTACAATGAGCAGTTCTTC.

The gene calls are TRBV4-3 and TRBJ2-1, with 8 bases matching TRBD2. CDR1 and CDR2 (germline): LGHNA, YSLEER. This CDR3 region has 16 residues. With V trimmed by 0 bases and J by 4 bases, 5 bases remained unmatched. CDR3 in amino acids: CASSQDLGGDYNEQFF. In DNA, the CDR3 is TGCGCCAGCAGCCAAGATCTCGGGGGGGATTACAATGAGCAGTTCTTC.

This chain connects TRBV4-3 to TRBJ2-7; the D gene is possibly TRBD2 (5 bases). The germline CDR1 and CDR2 sequences are LGHNA and YSLEER. The CDR3 runs to 16 residues. V lost 0 bases to trimming and J lost 5 bases, with 17 bases between them. The CDR3 DNA reads as TGCGCCAGCAGCCAAGATCTCGTATCGGCCGGGGACGAGCAGTACTTC. Encoded protein: CASSQDLVSAGDEQYF.

This clonotype came up a few times. The J gene is TRBJ2-1, the V gene TRBV5-1, with TRBD2 identical over 7 bases. With V trimmed by 0 bases and J by 5 bases, 11 bases remained unmatched. Germline V gene sequence: CDR1 SGHRS, CDR2 YFSETQ. CDR3 size: 17 residues. The chain's CDR3 is CASSLEVGGGDNNEQFF. CDR3 nucleotides: TGCGCCAGCAGCTTGGAGGTGGGCGGGGGAGATAACAATGAGCAGTTCTTC.

The rearrangement links TRBV6-5 to TRBJ1-4; 9 nucleotides agree with TRBD1. Germline V CDR1 and CDR2: MNHEY, SVGAGI. This CDR3 comprises 19 residues. V shed 4 bases and J 0 bases; nucleotides not matched to a gene: 12. CDR3 sequence reads: CASSFYTGGETSTNEKLFF. The CDR3 DNA follows: TGTGCCAGCAGTTTCTATACAGGGGGCGAGACCTCAACTAATGAAAAACTGTTTTTT.

This clonotype has just a few counts. The J gene is TRBJ2-1, the V gene TRBV6-5; TRBD1 matches at 8 bases. The germline V gene encodes CDR1 MNHEY and CDR2 SVGAGI. V dropped 6 bases and J dropped 7; count of bases not matched to a gene: 8. The CDR3 runs 14 residues. CDR3 in amino acids: CASSTGTGRNEQFF. CDR3 DNA sequence: TGTGCCAGCAGCACCGGGACAGGTAGGAATGAGCAGTTCTTC.

This chain connects TRBV6-5 to TRBJ1-2, with D possibly matching TRBD1 (6 bases). V was clipped by 5 bases and J by 7 bases, with 8 bases between them. This CDR3 spans 11 amino acids. Germline lookup yields CDR1 MNHEY and CDR2 SVGAGI. Here the CDR3 reads CASSTGSGYTF. The DNA of the CDR3 is TGTGCCAGCAGTACAGGGTCTGGCTACACCTTC.

The rearrangement links TRBV6-2 or TRBV6-3 to TRBJ2-1, with 7 nucleotides matching TRBD1. The V and J ends lost 2 bases and 4 bases, in that order; junction bases with no gene match: 2. The V gene's germline CDR1 is MNHEY and CDR2 SVGEGT. This CDR3 spans 14 amino acids. The CDR3: CASSYVGQYNEQFF. In nucleotides, the CDR3 is TGTGCCAGCAGTTACGTGGGACAGTACAATGAGCAGTTCTTC.

The chain uses TRBV20-1 and TRBJ2-1, with 10 nucleotides matching TRBD2. The CDR3 extends over 15 amino acids. CDR1 DFQATT and CDR2 SNEGSKA come from the germline V gene (reference sequence). V lost 2 bases and J lost 4; bases outside the gene matches: 5. In DNA form, the CDR3 reads TGCAGTGCTAGATTCTGGACTAGCGGATACAATGAGCAGTTCTTC. Its protein is CSARFWTSGYNEQFF.

The CDR3 region is CSASRGRVQGTQYF. The CDR3 DNA reads TGCAGTGCCAGTAGGGGCAGGGTGCAGGGGACCCAGTACTTC. The chain employs TRBV20-1 and TRBJ2-5; maybe TRBD1 (5 bases). This CDR3 spans 14 amino acids. The V and J ends lost 6 bases and 7 bases respectively, with 21 bases between them. CDR1 DFQATT and CDR2 SNEGSKA come from the germline V gene (reference sequence).

The rearrangement links TRBV12-3 or TRBV12-4 to TRBJ2-5, with D unclear. V was cut by 3 bases and J by 0 bases, with 8 bases left in between. The CDR3 has 14 residues. CDR3 nucleotides: TGTGCCAGCAGTTTCGGGCCAAACCAAGAGACCCAGTACTTC. Its protein product is CASSFGPNQETQYF.